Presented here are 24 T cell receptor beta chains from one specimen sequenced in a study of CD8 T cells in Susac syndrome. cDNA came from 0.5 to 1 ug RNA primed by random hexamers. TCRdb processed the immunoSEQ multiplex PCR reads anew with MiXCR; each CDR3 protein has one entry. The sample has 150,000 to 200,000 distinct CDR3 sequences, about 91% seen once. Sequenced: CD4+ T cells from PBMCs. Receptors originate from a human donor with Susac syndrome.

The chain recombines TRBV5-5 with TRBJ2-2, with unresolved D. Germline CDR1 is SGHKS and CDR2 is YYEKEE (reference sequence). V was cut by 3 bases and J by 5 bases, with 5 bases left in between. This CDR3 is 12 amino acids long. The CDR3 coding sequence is TGTGCCAGCAGCTACCCAACCGGGGAGCTGTTTTTT. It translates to CASSYPTGELFF.

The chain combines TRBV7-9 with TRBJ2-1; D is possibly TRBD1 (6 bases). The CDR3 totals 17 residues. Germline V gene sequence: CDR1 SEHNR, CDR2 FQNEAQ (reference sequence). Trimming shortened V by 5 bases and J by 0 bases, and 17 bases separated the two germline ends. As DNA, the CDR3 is TGTGCCAGCAGCGCGAGGGGGAGCGGAAGCTCCTACAATGAGCAGTTCTTC. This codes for CASSARGSGSSYNEQFF.

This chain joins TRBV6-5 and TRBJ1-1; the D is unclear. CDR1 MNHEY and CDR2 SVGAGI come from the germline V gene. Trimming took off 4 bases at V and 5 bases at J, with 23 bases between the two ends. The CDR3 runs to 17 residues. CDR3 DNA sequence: TGTGCCAGCAGTTCCCCGGCGGGGAGGAGTGGTGCAACTGAAGCTTTCTTT. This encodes CASSSPAGRSGATEAFF.

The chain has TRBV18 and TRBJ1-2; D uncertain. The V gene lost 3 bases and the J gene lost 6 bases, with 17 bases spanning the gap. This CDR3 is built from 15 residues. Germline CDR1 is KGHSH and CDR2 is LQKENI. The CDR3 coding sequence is TGTGCCAGCTCACCCAGTACAGCTGGCGGCAATGGCTACACCTTC. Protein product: CASSPSTAGGNGYTF.

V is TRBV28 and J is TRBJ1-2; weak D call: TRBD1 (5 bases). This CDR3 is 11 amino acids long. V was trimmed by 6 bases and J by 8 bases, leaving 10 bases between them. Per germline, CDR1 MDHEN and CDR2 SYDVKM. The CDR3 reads CASSRREGYTF. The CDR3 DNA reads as TGTGCCAGCAGCCGCAGGGAAGGCTACACCTTC.

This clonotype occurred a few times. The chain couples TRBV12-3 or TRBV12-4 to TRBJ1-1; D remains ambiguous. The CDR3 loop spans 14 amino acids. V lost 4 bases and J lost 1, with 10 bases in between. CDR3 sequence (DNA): TGTGCCAGCAGTTGGACGGGTGGGAACACTGAAGCTTTCTTT. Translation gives CASSWTGGNTEAFF.

In nucleotides, the CDR3 is TGTGCCAGCAGGCAGCAGGGGGTGAACACTGAAGCTTTCTTT. Its translation is CASRQQGVNTEAFF. The J gene is TRBJ1-1, the V gene TRBV12-3 or TRBV12-4, with 7 positions matching TRBD1. V trimming: 6 bases; J trimming: 0 bases; junction bases outside the gene matches: 4. This CDR3 comprises 14 residues.

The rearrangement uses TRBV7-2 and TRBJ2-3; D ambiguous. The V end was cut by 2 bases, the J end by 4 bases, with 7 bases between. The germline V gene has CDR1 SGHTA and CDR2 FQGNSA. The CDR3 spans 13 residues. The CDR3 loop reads CASSLIGPDTQYF. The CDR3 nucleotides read TGTGCCAGCAGCTTAATTGGGCCAGATACGCAGTATTTT.

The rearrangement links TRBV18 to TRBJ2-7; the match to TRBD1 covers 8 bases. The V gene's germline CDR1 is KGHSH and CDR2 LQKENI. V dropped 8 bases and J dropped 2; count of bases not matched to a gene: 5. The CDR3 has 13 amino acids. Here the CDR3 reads CASKAGQAYEQYF. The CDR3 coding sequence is TGTGCCAGCAAGGCGGGACAGGCCTACGAGCAGTACTTC.

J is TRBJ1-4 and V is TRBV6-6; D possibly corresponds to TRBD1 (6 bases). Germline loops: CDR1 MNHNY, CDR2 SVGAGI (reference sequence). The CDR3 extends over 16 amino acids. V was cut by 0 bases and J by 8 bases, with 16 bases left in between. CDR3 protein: CASSYSRSRGREKLFF. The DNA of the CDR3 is TGTGCCAGCAGTTACTCGAGGAGCAGGGGACGAGAAAAACTGTTTTTT.

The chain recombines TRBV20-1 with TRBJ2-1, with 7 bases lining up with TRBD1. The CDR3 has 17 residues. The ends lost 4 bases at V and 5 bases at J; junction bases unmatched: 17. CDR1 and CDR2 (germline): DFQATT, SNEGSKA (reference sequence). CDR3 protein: CSAKGVTGDLRHNEQFF. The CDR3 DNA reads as TGCAGTGCTAAGGGCGTCACAGGGGATTTACGGCACAATGAGCAGTTCTTC.

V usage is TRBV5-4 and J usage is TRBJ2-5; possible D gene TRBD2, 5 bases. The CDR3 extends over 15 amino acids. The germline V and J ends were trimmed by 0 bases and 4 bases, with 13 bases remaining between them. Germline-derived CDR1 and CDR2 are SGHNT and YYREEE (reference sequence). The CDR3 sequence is CASSLVGVAGETQYF. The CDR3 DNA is TGTGCCAGCAGCTTGGTGGGAGTTGCCGGAGAGACCCAGTACTTC.

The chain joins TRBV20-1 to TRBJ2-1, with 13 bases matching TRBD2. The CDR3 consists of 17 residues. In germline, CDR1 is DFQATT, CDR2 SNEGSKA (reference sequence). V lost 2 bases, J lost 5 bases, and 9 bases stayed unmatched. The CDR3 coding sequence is TGCAGTGCTAGATTCAGAGAAGGACTAGCGGGGGACAATGAGCAGTTCTTC. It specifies CSARFREGLAGDNEQFF.

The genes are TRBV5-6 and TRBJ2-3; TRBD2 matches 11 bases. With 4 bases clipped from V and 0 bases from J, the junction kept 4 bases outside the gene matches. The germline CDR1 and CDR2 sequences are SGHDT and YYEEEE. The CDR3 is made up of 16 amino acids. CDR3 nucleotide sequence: TGTGCCAGCAGCCCCTGGACTAGCGGGAGCACAGATACGCAGTATTTT. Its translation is CASSPWTSGSTDTQYF.

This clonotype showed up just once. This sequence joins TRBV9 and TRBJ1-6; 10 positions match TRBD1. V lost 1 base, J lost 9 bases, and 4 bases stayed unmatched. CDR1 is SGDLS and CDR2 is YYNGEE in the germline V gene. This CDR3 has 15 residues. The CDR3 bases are TGTGCCAGCAGCGTACGACAGGGGGCTGGTTCACCCCTCCACTTT. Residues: CASSVRQGAGSPLHF.

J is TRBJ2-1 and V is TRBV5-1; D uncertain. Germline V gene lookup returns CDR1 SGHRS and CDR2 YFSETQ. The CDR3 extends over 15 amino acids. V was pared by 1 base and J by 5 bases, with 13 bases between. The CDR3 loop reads CASSLLNPWDNEQFF. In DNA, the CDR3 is TGCGCCAGCAGCTTGTTGAATCCCTGGGACAATGAGCAGTTCTTC.

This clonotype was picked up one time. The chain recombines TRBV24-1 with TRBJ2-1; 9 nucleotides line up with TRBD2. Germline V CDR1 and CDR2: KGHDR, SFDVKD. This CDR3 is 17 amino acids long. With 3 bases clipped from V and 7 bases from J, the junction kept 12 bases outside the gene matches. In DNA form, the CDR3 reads TGTGCCACCAGTGATCCCCCAGGCGCGGGGGGGATTAATGAGCAGTTCTTC. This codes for CATSDPPGAGGINEQFF.

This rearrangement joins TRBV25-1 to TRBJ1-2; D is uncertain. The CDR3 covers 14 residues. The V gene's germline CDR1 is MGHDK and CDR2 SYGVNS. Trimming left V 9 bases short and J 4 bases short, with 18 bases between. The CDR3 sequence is CASTRAGNFYGYTF. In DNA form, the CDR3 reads TGTGCCAGTACCCGGGCAGGAAATTTCTATGGCTACACCTTC.

The CDR3 DNA sequence: TGTGCCAGCAGCGCTGTTGGGGGGGCTTGGACTGAAGCTTTCTTT. It encodes CASSAVGGAWTEAFF. The chain recombines TRBV2 with TRBJ1-1, with D maybe TRBD1 (6 bases). Deletions cut 6 bases from V and 5 bases from J, with 19 bases between. Per the germline V gene, CDR1 is SNHLY and CDR2 is FYNNEI. The CDR3 is 15 amino acids.

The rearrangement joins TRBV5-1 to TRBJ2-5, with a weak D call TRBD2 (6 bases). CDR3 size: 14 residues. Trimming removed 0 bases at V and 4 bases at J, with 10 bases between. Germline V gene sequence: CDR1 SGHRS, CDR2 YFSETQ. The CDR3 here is CASSLGGDLETQYF. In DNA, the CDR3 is TGCGCCAGCAGCTTGGGGGGGGATCTAGAGACCCAGTACTTC.

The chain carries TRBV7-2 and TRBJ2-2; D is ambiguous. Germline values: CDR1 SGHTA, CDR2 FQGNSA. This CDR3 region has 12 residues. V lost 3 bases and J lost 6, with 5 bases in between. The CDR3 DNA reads TGTGCCAGCAGCTTGACACCCGGGGAGCTGTTTTTT. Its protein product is CASSLTPGELFF.

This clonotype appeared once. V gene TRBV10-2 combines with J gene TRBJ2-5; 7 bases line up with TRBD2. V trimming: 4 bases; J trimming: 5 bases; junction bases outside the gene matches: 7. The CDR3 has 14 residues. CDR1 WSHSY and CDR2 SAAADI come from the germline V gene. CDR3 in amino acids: CASSGTSAMETQYF. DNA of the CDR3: TGCGCCAGCAGTGGAACTAGCGCAATGGAGACCCAGTACTTC.

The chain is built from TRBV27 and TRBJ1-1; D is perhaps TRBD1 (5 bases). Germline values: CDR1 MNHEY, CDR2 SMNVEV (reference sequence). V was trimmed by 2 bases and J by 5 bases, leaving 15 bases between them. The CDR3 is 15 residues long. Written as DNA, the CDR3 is TGTGCCAGCAGTTTAATTGGGTCCGAGGGGACTGAAGCTTTCTTT. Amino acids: CASSLIGSEGTEAFF.

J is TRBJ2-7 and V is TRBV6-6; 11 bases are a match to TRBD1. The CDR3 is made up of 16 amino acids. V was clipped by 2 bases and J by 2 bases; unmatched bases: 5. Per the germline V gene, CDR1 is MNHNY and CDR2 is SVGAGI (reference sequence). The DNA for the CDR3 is TGTGCCAGCAGTTACAACCCGGGACAGGGGGCCTACGAGCAGTACTTC. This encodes CASSYNPGQGAYEQYF.